This T cell receptor (beta chain) was identified during a study of chemoradiotherapy in HPV16-positive cancers. Study context: Functional T-cell assays on a couple of HPV16-positive patients' cells defined candidate HPV-specific clones and common TCR motifs.

TCRdb's table, derived via immunoSEQ multiplex PCR, lists solely in-frame clones and lacks some. This table has some 17,000 clones, 85% to 95% appearing once. Comments on this clone: What it recognizes is unknown.

General study results and limits: Only a couple of HPV16-positive patients supplied the functional HPV-specificity definition. In HPV16-positive patients, HPV-responsive T-cell expansion tracked better recurrence-free survival. Candidate HPV-specific clones and E7-related TCR motifs grew in tumor during treatment.

The specimen was blood, collected from a patient who underwent chemoradiotherapy. This TCR was sampled from a human donor with HPV-associated anogenital cancer.

Here the CDR3 DNA reads TGTGCCAGCAGTGACTCGATCACCGCCAGGTCAATCTCCTACGAGCAGTACTTC. Its translation is CASSDSITARSISYEQYF. The chain has TRBV6-4 and TRBJ2-7; D ambiguous. This CDR3 comprises 18 residues. Trimming shortened V by 0 bases and J by 0 bases, and 18 bases separated the two germline ends. Germline CDR1 reads MRHNA; CDR2 reads SNTAGT.